The source of this TCR beta chain is a study of blood T cell repertoires in COVID-19. For the study at large: Samples came from the United States, Italy and Spain, spanning acute and convalescent COVID-19. PBMCs, B-cell-depleted T cells, or T cells were the source of the cDNA or gDNA that made up the material.

Per the original methods: Scientists estimated how many nucleated cells there were by amplifying reference gene primers. Assay used: immunoSEQ multiplex PCR; TCRdb lists only in-frame clones, some missing. For V, J and clone size, that table is used; D and trimming come from the DNA. The sample has around 130,000 clones, approximately 84% seen once. The CDR3 runs 18 residues. Germline CDR1 and CDR2: SGHDN and FVKESK. Trimming took 7 bases from V and 0 from J; bases not matched to a gene: 12. Sample: peripheral blood. The TCR comes from a human donor in a cohort sampled during active COVID-19. The chain links TRBV14 to TRBJ2-6; 7 bases fit TRBD2. Written as DNA, the CDR3 is TGTGCCAGCACCCGGGGGTCGGGGGGATACTCTGGGGCCAACGTCCTGACTTTC. It encodes CASTRGSGGYSGANVLTF.